Included here is one T cell receptor beta chain sequence, with context. This receptor's antigen is unknown. Base qualities were left out, and no much larger clone turns up one base away. The germline V gene provides CDR1 SGHVS and CDR2 FQNEAQ. V drops 7 bases and J drops 9 bases, leaving 21 bases in between. Taken from cysteine to phenylalanine, the CDR3 has 14 residues. Of all the DNA, just the CDR3 is kept, 42 bases in frame from base 1. TCRbeta CDR3 regions were amplified from genomic DNA using the immunoSEQ Assay, a bias-controlled multiplex PCR. The study's processing was this. The number of nucleated cells in each sample was estimated from the amplification of reference gene primers within the assay. To quantify the absolute abundance of each unique TCRbeta CDR3 rearrangement, sequence reads were collapsed and filtered. For each sample, productive Simpson clonality was calculated as the square root of Simpson's diversity index across productive rearrangements. The table was pulled from immuneACCESS by TCRdb, which kept in-frame rearrangements only. Such tables lose some clones; where checked, under half of the loss comes from unresolved V genes, and the rest has no known cause. The DNA was the basis for D and trimming; V, J and clone size are from that table. Here the sample has a few hundred thousand clones; around 90% occur a single time. Of the sample, approximately 1.3% falls within the top ten clones.

The data belong to a study of blood T cell repertoires in COVID-19 (dated by TCRdb to 2018 to 2021). About the investigation overall: Collaborator samples came from the United States, Italy and Spain and covered acute and convalescent phases of COVID-19. Where HLA class I and class II types were available, the types were taken from metadata supplied by the sample provider, not from assay-based typing. Sample metadata almost always included a de-identified subject ID, COVID-19 status, age in years and sex. The prospective study material was composed of cDNA or gDNA derived from T cells, B-cell-depleted T cells, or PBMCs. The repertoires were released in a freely available public database intended as a resource for research on the immune response to SARS-CoV-2. Samples were obtained from the ongoing ImmuneRACE study (first 160 participants) and from about 1,300 subjects provided by 6 global collaborators. The dataset comprised deeply sampled blood TCRbeta repertoires from subjects exposed to, actively infected with, or recovered from COVID-19.

Study-wide findings and limitations: The quantity of clinical and demographic metadata differed by source and by participant and was supplied without curation.

Participants in the prospective study were enrolled through a virtual design, were aged about 18 to 100 years, and lived in about 25 United States geographic areas. In the prospective study, participants were assigned to cohorts based on the clinical history participants reported in a screening survey and a study questionnaire. In the prospective study, whole blood, serum and a nasopharyngeal or oropharyngeal swab were collected from each participant by mobile phlebotomists. Over a roughly 2-month period, participants in the prospective study had the option of providing additional blood draws and questionnaires. Blood samples from the prospective study were shipped frozen or at room temperature prior to DNA extraction.

The sequencing input was PBMCs or T cells enriched from blood (not recorded which). The receptor was derived from a human donor in a cohort exposed to, infected with or recovered from COVID-19 (not recorded which). The donor label of this sample is uncertain. Recombination connected TRBV7-8 to TRBJ2-5; a tentative D call is TRBD2 (7 bases match). CDR3 sequence: CASKRRGPTGAQYF. The DNA sequence is as follows: TGTGCCAGCAAAAGGCGGGGGCCAACGGGGGCCCAGTACTTC.